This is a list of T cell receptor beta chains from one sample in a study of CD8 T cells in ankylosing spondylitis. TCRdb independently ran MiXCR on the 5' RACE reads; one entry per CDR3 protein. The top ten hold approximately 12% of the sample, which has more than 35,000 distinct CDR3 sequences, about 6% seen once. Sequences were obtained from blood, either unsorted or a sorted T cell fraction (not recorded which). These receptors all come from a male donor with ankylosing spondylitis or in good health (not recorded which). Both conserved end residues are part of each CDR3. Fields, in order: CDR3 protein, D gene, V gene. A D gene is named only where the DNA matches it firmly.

cdr3_aa: CASSRSATDTQYF; d_call: NA; v_call: TRBV9
cdr3_aa: CASSFQGATGNTIYF; d_call: TRBD1; v_call: TRBV5-6
cdr3_aa: CSARRLSGGFYEQFF; d_call: TRBD2; v_call: TRBV20-1
cdr3_aa: CASRGANTGELFF; d_call: NA; v_call: TRBV28
cdr3_aa: CASSYSGPSEQYF; d_call: NA; v_call: TRBV6-5
cdr3_aa: CASSLASGRSSEQFF; d_call: TRBD2; v_call: TRBV28
cdr3_aa: CASSVGRGSDGYTF; d_call: TRBD1; v_call: TRBV9
cdr3_aa: CATSDPGGGTEAFF; d_call: NA; v_call: TRBV24-1
cdr3_aa: CASPTTGSPVRGVYEGEQFF; d_call: NA; v_call: TRBV27
cdr3_aa: CASSLGAKRNSYEQYF; d_call: NA; v_call: TRBV7-2
cdr3_aa: CASSFIGGSNEQYF; d_call: NA; v_call: TRBV11-1
cdr3_aa: CSVLIHIIPHYGYTF; d_call: NA; v_call: TRBV29-1
cdr3_aa: CSALPLADTYEQYF; d_call: TRBD2; v_call: TRBV20-1
cdr3_aa: CASSYSTMGGANVLTF; d_call: NA; v_call: TRBV6-5
cdr3_aa: CASSQEPVDRMWETQYF; d_call: TRBD1; v_call: TRBV3-1
cdr3_aa: CASSNRVLPSGANVLTF; d_call: NA; v_call: TRBV19
cdr3_aa: CASSLTPFGRGTDTQYF; d_call: NA; v_call: TRBV11-2
cdr3_aa: CSALPTGLFTDTQYF; d_call: TRBD1; v_call: TRBV20-1
cdr3_aa: CASSQEGGLDTQYF; d_call: NA; v_call: TRBV5-1
cdr3_aa: CSARTSKDGELFF; d_call: TRBD2; v_call: TRBV29-1
cdr3_aa: CASSQEGFWETQYF; d_call: NA; v_call: TRBV14
cdr3_aa: CASSLTPLPPSGRYNEQFF; d_call: TRBD2; v_call: TRBV7-3
cdr3_aa: CATSDPGTGRDEQYF; d_call: TRBD1; v_call: TRBV24-1
cdr3_aa: CASSLEVDRGSEQFF; d_call: TRBD1; v_call: TRBV5-1
cdr3_aa: CASSLGGSSNQPQHF; d_call: NA; v_call: TRBV7-9
cdr3_aa: CTSSEFAGGGEAQYF; d_call: NA; v_call: TRBV25-1
cdr3_aa: CAIGDRSRGETQYF; d_call: TRBD1; v_call: TRBV10-3
cdr3_aa: CASSPRVPGGNNEQFF; d_call: NA; v_call: TRBV14
cdr3_aa: CATSEPGGYSTDTQYF; d_call: NA; v_call: TRBV24-1
cdr3_aa: CASNPGLSDTQYF; d_call: NA; v_call: TRBV10-2
cdr3_aa: CASTTTGLNTGELFF; d_call: NA; v_call: TRBV19
cdr3_aa: CASSGQSNQPQHF; d_call: TRBD1; v_call: TRBV18
cdr3_aa: CASSKRSAFSEETQYF; d_call: NA; v_call: TRBV6-2/TRBV6-3
cdr3_aa: CASSFGPEAFF; d_call: NA; v_call: TRBV7-9
cdr3_aa: CSASGQRRTEAFF; d_call: NA; v_call: TRBV20-1
cdr3_aa: CASSKGTAGYTF; d_call: NA; v_call: TRBV6-5
cdr3_aa: CASSLAGGLDTQYF; d_call: TRBD2; v_call: TRBV7-3
cdr3_aa: CASSLRDISYEQYF; d_call: NA; v_call: TRBV5-1